This TCR beta chain was observed in a study of Ad26.COV2.S vaccination and SARS-CoV-2 variants. Using immunoSEQ multiplex PCR, the repertoire was profiled, and TCRdb retains in-frame clones only, with some absent. Among 300,000 to 350,000 clones listed, 88% were seen once. Treatment specified: some 20 received Ad26.COV2.S at low or high dose, single or two shots; 5 received placebo; per-sample allocation not given. Day 63 after the first injection of vaccine or placebo was the sampling time. Germline CDR1 and CDR2: MRHNA and SNTAGT. V lost 3 bases, J lost 0 bases, and 3 bases lay in between. The CDR3 covers 14 residues.

The specimen comprised peripheral blood, sampled in a trial of Ad26.COV2.S vaccine versus placebo. J is TRBJ2-6 and V is TRBV6-4; no clear D gene. The clonotype comes from a person between 18 and 60 years old who received the Ad26.COV2.S COVID-19 vaccine or a placebo. The chain's CDR3 is CASSENSGANVLTF. In DNA, the CDR3 is TGTGCCAGCAGTGAAAACTCTGGGGCCAACGTCCTGACTTTC.